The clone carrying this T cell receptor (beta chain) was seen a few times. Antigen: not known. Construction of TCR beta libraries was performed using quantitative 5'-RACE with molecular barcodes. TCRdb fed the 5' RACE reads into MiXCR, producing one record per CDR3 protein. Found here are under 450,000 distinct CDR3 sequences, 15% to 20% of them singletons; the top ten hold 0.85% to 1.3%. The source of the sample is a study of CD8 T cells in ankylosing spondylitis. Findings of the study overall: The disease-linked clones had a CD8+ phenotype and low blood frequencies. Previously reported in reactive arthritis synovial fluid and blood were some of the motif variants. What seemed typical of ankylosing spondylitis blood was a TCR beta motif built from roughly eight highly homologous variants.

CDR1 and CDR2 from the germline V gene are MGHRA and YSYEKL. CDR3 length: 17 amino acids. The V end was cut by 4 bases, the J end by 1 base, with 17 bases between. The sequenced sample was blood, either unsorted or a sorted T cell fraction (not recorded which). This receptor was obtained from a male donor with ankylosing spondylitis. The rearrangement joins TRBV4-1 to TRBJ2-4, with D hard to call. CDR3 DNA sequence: TGCGCCAGCAGCCGGATCCCTCTCGGCTTGGCCAAAAACATTCAGTACTTC. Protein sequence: CASSRIPLGLAKNIQYF.